A selection of T cell receptor beta chains follows, all from one sample in a study of long-term antiretroviral therapy in people with HIV. Using immunoSEQ multiplex PCR, the repertoire was profiled, and TCRdb retains in-frame clones only, with some absent. The table includes 20,000 or so clones, approximately 83% detected once. The sample in question was unsorted PBMCs, obtained 0.5 years before starting antiretroviral therapy. The receptors here all came from a man between 18 and 35 years old with HIV. Each CDR3 is given with its conserved first and last residue. The order of the fields is D gene, V gene, clone size, J gene, CDR3 DNA, CDR3 protein. A D gene is named only where the DNA matches it firmly. Size tells how often a clone was seen (once, few, many) or the class of an expanded clone, and some rows leave it out.

-,TRBV7-8,-,TRBJ2-7,TGTGCCAGCAGCTTAGGGGCAGGGACTTCCTACGAGCAGTACTTC,CASSLGAGTSYEQYF
TRBD1,TRBV7-9,-,TRBJ2-7,TGTGCCAGCAGCTTAGATTCGACAGGGAACTACGAGCAGTACTTC,CASSLDSTGNYEQYF
-,TRBV25-1,few,TRBJ2-7,TGTGCCAGCAGTCGGGGAAAGGCCTACGAGCAGTACTTC,CASSRGKAYEQYF
-,TRBV11-2,few,TRBJ2-7,TGTGCCAGCAGAATAGGGACTCCCTACGAGCAGTACTTC,CASRIGTPYEQYF
TRBD1,TRBV5-6,-,TRBJ2-3,TGTGCCAGCAGCTTGGCCGCCAGGGGGCATAAAGATACGCAGTATTTT,CASSLAARGHKDTQYF
-,TRBV7-9,-,TRBJ1-1,TGTGCCACCCAGATCGAAGTTAACACTGAAGCTTTCTTT,CATQIEVNTEAFF
-,TRBV7-9,-,TRBJ2-1,TGTGCCAGCCACAGTGCCTCGATGGGTTTCTTC,CASHSASMGFF
-,TRBV6-6,-,TRBJ2-2,TGTGCCAGCAGTTACGGACCCGGGGAGCTGTTTTTT,CASSYGPGELFF
-,TRBV10-3,-,TRBJ1-2,TGTGCCATCAGTGAGGGAGGGGGGCCTGAGCTCTATGGCTACACCTTC,CAISEGGGPELYGYTF
TRBD1,TRBV12-5,-,TRBJ2-7,TGTGCTAGTGGTGCTCCCGGGACAGGGGAAGTCGAGCAGTACTTC,CASGAPGTGEVEQYF